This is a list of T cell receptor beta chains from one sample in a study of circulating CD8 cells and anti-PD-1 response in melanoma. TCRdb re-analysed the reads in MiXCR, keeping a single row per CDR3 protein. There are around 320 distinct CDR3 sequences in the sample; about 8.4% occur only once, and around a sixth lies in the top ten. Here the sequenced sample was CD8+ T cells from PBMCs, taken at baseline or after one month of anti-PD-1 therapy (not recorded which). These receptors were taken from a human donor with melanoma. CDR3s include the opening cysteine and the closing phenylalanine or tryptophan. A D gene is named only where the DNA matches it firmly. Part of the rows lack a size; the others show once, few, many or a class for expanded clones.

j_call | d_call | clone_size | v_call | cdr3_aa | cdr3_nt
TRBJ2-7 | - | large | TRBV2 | CASSDVVGRTYEQYF | TGTGCCAGCAGTGATGTTGTGGGCAGAACCTACGAGCAGTACTTC
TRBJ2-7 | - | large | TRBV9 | CASSVGGRDEQYF | TGTGCCAGCAGCGTAGGGGGCCGGGATGAGCAGTACTTC
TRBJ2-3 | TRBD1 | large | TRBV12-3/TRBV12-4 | CASSPAGTGTTDTQYF | TGTGCCAGCAGTCCAGCCGGGACAGGGACCACAGATACGCAGTATTTT
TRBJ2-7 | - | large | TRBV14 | CASSQDVSRLHEQYF | TGTGCCAGCAGCCAAGATGTCAGTCGGTTGCACGAGCAGTACTTC
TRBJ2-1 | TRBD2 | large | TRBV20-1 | CSAIPGLASDNEQFF | TGCAGTGCTATTCCGGGACTAGCGTCCGACAATGAGCAGTTCTTC
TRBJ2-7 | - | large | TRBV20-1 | CSAPEGALYEQYF | TGCAGTGCCCCGGAGGGGGCCTTGTACGAGCAGTACTTC
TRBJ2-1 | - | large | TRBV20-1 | CSARDLVGDAYNEQFF | TGCAGTGCTAGAGATCTGGTGGGGGACGCCTACAATGAGCAGTTCTTC
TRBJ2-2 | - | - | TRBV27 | CASSPHLNTEEPFF | TGTGCCAGCAGTCCACACTTGAACACCGAGGAGCCGTTTTTT
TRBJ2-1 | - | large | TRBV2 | CASSHTTERNEQFF | TGTGCCAGCAGTCACACCACAGAGAGGAATGAGCAGTTCTTC
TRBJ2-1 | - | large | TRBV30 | CAGAAGSSYNEQFF | TGTGCCGGAGCAGCGGGTAGCTCCTACAATGAGCAGTTCTTC
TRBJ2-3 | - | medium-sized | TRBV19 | CASSTIQGTDTQYF | TGTGCCAGTAGTACGATACAGGGCACAGATACGCAGTATTTT
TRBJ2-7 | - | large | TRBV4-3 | CASSQGRGSYEQYF | TGCGCCAGCAGCCAAGGCCGGGGGAGCTACGAGCAGTACTTC
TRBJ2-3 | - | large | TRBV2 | CASAVDGTGKDTQYF | TGTGCCAGCGCAGTAGACGGAACAGGGAAGGATACGCAGTATTTT
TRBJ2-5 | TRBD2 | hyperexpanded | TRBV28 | CASTSGRETQYF | TGTGCCAGCACCAGCGGGAGGGAGACCCAGTACTTC
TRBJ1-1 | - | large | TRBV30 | CAWSEENTEAFF | TGTGCCTGGAGTGAGGAGAACACTGAAGCTTTCTTT